This is a list of T cell receptor beta chains from one sample in a study of CD8 T cells in ankylosing spondylitis. In TCRdb, the 5' RACE reads were re-called with MiXCR into one record per CDR3 protein. The table shows roughly 180,000 distinct CDR3 sequences, with approximately 10% occurring only once. Sequencing used blood, either unsorted or a sorted T cell fraction (not recorded which). The receptor set was obtained from a female donor with ankylosing spondylitis or in good health (not recorded which). The CDR3 runs from the conserved cysteine through the conserved F or W. Fields, in order: CDR3 DNA, CDR3 protein, V gene, clone size, D gene, J gene, CDR3 length. The D gene is left open where the match is weak. Some rows mark clone size as missing; the rest say once, few, many or name a class of expanded clone.

TGTGCCAGCAGCTCCCGGGACTATGAGCAGTTCTTC	CASSSRDYEQFF	TRBV7-2	-	-	TRBJ2-1	12
TGTGCCAGCAGCCCTGGATCCGGGTATTCCCTCGAGCAGTACTTC	CASSPGSGYSLEQYF	TRBV5-4	-	-	TRBJ2-7	15
TGTGCCAGCCCTACGGGCGAGCAGTACTTC	CASPTGEQYF	TRBV19	few	-	TRBJ2-7	10
TGTGCCAGCAGCTTTCCGACTTCCGGGGCCAACGTCCTGACTTTC	CASSFPTSGANVLTF	TRBV7-9	-	-	TRBJ2-6	15
TGTGCCTGGAGTGAAGGGTATAACACTGAAGCTTTCTTT	CAWSEGYNTEAFF	TRBV30	-	-	TRBJ1-1	13
TGCAGTGCTAGAGATCGGCTTATAGCCAAAAACATTCAGTACTTC	CSARDRLIAKNIQYF	TRBV20-1	many	-	TRBJ2-4	15
TGTGCCAGCAGCTTAGTGGGATTCGCAGAGACCCAGTACTTC	CASSLVGFAETQYF	TRBV11-2	few	-	TRBJ2-5	14
TGTGCCAGCAGCGTCGGCGGGAGAGAGACCCAGTACTTC	CASSVGGRETQYF	TRBV9	many	TRBD2	TRBJ2-5	13
TGCGCCAGCAGTGATCAAGGGACCATTACCTACGAGCAGTACTTC	CASSDQGTITYEQYF	TRBV10-2	many	-	TRBJ2-7	15
TGCAGTGCTAGAGATAGGGACTGGAGCTCCTACGAGCAGTACTTC	CSARDRDWSSYEQYF	TRBV20-1	few	-	TRBJ2-7	15
TGTGCCAGCACTCGGGGAACTCGCTCCTACAATGAGCAGTTCTTC	CASTRGTRSYNEQFF	TRBV6-2/TRBV6-3	few	-	TRBJ2-1	15
TGCGCCAGCAGCCAAGCCGCGCGGGAGGGGAATGAGCAGTTCTTC	CASSQAAREGNEQFF	TRBV4-3	few	TRBD2	TRBJ2-1	15
TGTGCCAGCAGCTTAGGTTCGGGACAGGGCCCCACTGGGGTCTACGAGCAGTACTTC	CASSLGSGQGPTGVYEQYF	TRBV11-2	-	TRBD1	TRBJ2-7	19
TGTGCCTGGAGTGTAATGGGTTTAATGCCCTCAGATACGCAGTATTTT	CAWSVMGLMPSDTQYF	TRBV30	few	-	TRBJ2-3	16
TGCAGCGTTGGGTCGCCCCCGGGACAGGTTTCTCCCGAGCAGTACTTC	CSVGSPPGQVSPEQYF	TRBV29-1	few	TRBD1	TRBJ2-7	16
TGCAGCGTTGATCTTAGAGTCAACACCGGGGAGCTGTTTTTT	CSVDLRVNTGELFF	TRBV29-1	-	-	TRBJ2-2	14
TGCGCCAGCAGCCAAGATAGAGTTAACACTGAAGCTTTCTTT	CASSQDRVNTEAFF	TRBV4-3	many	-	TRBJ1-1	14
TGCAGTGCCCATTCTAGCGGGACCGGGGAGCTGTTTTTT	CSAHSSGTGELFF	TRBV20-1	-	TRBD2	TRBJ2-2	13
TGTGCCAGTAGTATATTGGGGAACTTAGGGGGGACGAACACTGAAGCTTTCTTT	CASSILGNLGGTNTEAFF	TRBV19	-	-	TRBJ1-1	18
TGCAGTGCTAGAGCTTCGACTAGCGGGGCCTACGAGCAGTACTTC	CSARASTSGAYEQYF	TRBV20-1	-	TRBD2	TRBJ2-7	15
TGCGCCAGCAGCCAAGAGGGGAGGGGTGCAGATACGCAGTATTTT	CASSQEGRGADTQYF	TRBV4-3	many	TRBD2	TRBJ2-3	15
TGTGCCAGCAGTTCGGGGTCCGGGACCGCCTACGAGCAGTACTTC	CASSSGSGTAYEQYF	TRBV12-3/TRBV12-4	-	-	TRBJ2-7	15
TGTGCTAGTGGTTTGGCCCTACCTGAGCAGTTCTTC	CASGLALPEQFF	TRBV12-5	many	-	TRBJ2-1	12
TGTGCCAGCGGACCAGATTTTCCGGGACTAGCTAGCGATGAGCAGTTCTTC	CASGPDFPGLASDEQFF	TRBV6-2/TRBV6-3	few	TRBD2	TRBJ2-1	17
TGTGCCTCGGGGGGACTAGATGATCAGCCCCAGCATTTT	CASGGLDDQPQHF	TRBV30	few	-	TRBJ1-5	13
TGTGCCAGCAGTTTCCTCGGGACAGCTGGGAATGAGCAGTTCTTC	CASSFLGTAGNEQFF	TRBV28	-	TRBD1	TRBJ2-1	15
TGTGCCAGCAGTTTAGTCCCTAGCGGGATGTCGTTCTTC	CASSLVPSGMSFF	TRBV12-3/TRBV12-4	many	TRBD2	TRBJ2-1	13
TGTGCCAGCAGCGCGACAGGGGAAGCTTTCTTT	CASSATGEAFF	TRBV7-2	many	TRBD1	TRBJ1-1	11
TGTGCCAGCAGCTCCAACAGGGGAGCTAACTATGGCTACACCTTC	CASSSNRGANYGYTF	TRBV7-9	many	TRBD1	TRBJ1-2	15